What follows are 29 T cell receptor beta chains derived from one specimen sequenced in a study of shared clonotypes between healthy human individuals (TCRdb year 2020). The method was the immunoSEQ multiplex PCR assay. TCRdb obtained this table from immuneACCESS and retained in-frame rearrangements with V and J assigned. These tables miss some clones; where compared with another copy, unresolved V genes account for less than half of the shortfall, and the remainder is unexplained. The sample table contains approximately 1,000,000 clones; only one count was recorded for roughly 77% of them. The ten largest clones add up to approximately 0.9% of the sample. Sequenced: memory CD4+ T cells from PBMCs. The sample's cell subset or site label, in plain terms: CD45RA-negative fraction. These receptors were obtained from a man aged 18 to 29 in good health. Some clones in this sample may be carry-over from other donors' samples.

With respect to this clone: Other DNA variants within this sample encode the same CDR3. The V gene is TRBV6-5, the J gene TRBJ2-3, with D possibly being TRBD2 (6 bases). V lost 0 bases and J lost 0, with 7 bases in between. Germline CDR1 reads MNHEY; CDR2 reads SVGAGI. This CDR3 has 15 residues. The DNA for the CDR3 is TGTGCCAGCAGTTACTCCGGGACTAGCACAGATACGCAGTATTTT. Encoded protein: CASSYSGTSTDTQYF.

This sequence joins TRBV28 and TRBJ1-2; D uncertain. The CDR3 runs to 12 residues. Germline loops: CDR1 MDHEN, CDR2 SYDVKM. The V gene lost 10 bases and the J gene lost 8 bases, with 17 bases spanning the gap. The CDR3 is CAIHPLEQGYTF. For the CDR3, the DNA is TGTGCCATCCACCCCCTCGAGCAAGGCTACACCTTC.

The rearrangement links TRBV29-1 to TRBJ2-2; TRBD1 agrees at 9 bases. Germline CDR1 SQVTM, CDR2 ANQGSEA. With 6 bases clipped from V and 1 base from J, the junction kept 6 bases outside the gene matches. The length of the CDR3 is 15 residues. CDR3 sequence (DNA): TGCAGCGTGAGGACAGGGGTCTTGAACACCGGGGAGCTGTTTTTT. It encodes CSVRTGVLNTGELFF.

The V gene is TRBV2, the J gene TRBJ2-1, with D perhaps TRBD1 (5 bases). CDR3 size: 11 residues. Germline CDR1 reads SNHLY; CDR2 reads FYNNEI. The V end was cut by 2 bases, the J end by 12 bases, with 8 bases between. The DNA of the CDR3 is TGTGCCAGCAGTGAAAACAGGTGGCAGTTCTTC. This translates into CASSENRWQFF. The variable domain in full, completed from reference TRBV2 and TRBJ2-1, reads EPEVTQTPSHQVTQMGQEVILRCVPISNHLYFYWYRQILGQKVEFLVSFYNNEISEKSEIFDDQFSVERPDGSNFTLKIRSTKLEDSAMYFCASSENRWQFFGPGTRLTVL.

The V and J genes are TRBV6-1 and TRBJ2-7; 7 bases agree with TRBD1. Germline V gene sequence: CDR1 MNHNS, CDR2 SASEGT. The CDR3 loop spans 16 amino acids. V dropped 4 bases and J dropped 2; count of bases not matched to a gene: 11. The DNA of the CDR3 is TGTGCCAGCAGTGCCAGACAGGGTCTCAGAACCTACGAGCAGTACTTC. Amino acids: CASSARQGLRTYEQYF.

The chain links TRBV2 to TRBJ1-1; a weak D match, TRBD1 (5 bases). The V and J ends lost 7 bases and 4 bases respectively, with 19 bases between them. The CDR3 extends over 15 amino acids. CDR1 is SNHLY and CDR2 is FYNNEI in the germline V gene. The CDR3 sequence: CASTFQSGVTTEAFF. The CDR3 DNA sequence: TGTGCCAGCACTTTCCAATCGGGGGTTACCACTGAAGCTTTCTTT.

The rearrangement uses TRBV4-3 and TRBJ1-3; no clear D. V lost 1 base and J 0 bases, leaving 10 bases between the germline ends. This CDR3 contains 16 residues. The germline V gene has CDR1 LGHNA and CDR2 YSLEER. Written as DNA, the CDR3 is TGCGCCAGCAGCCAAGGCCTTCGGTCCTCTGGAAACACCATATATTTT. This translates into CASSQGLRSSGNTIYF.

This clone was counted a single time. The chain is built from TRBV2 and TRBJ2-5; D is undetermined. CDR3 length: 12 residues. Trimming removed 3 bases from V and 6 bases from J, with 8 bases in between. From germline, CDR1 is SNHLY and CDR2 FYNNEI. This CDR3 is CASSEIRQTQYF. The CDR3, as DNA: TGTGCCAGCAGTGAGATTAGGCAGACCCAGTACTTC. Full variable domain (remainder filled in from reference TRBV2 and TRBJ2-5): EPEVTQTPSHQVTQMGQEVILRCVPISNHLYFYWYRQILGQKVEFLVSFYNNEISEKSEIFDDQFSVERPDGSNFTLKIRSTKLEDSAMYFCASSEIRQTQYFGPGTRLLVL.

CDR3 nucleotide sequence: TGTGCCAGCAGCTTTAAGGCGGGGCAAGAGACCCAGTACTTC. As protein: CASSFKAGQETQYF. This chain uses TRBV13 with TRBJ2-5; a possible D gene is TRBD2 (6 bases). The CDR3 spans 14 residues. Trimming removed 3 bases from V and 2 bases from J, with 10 bases in between. CDR1 is PRHDT, CDR2 FYEKMQ, per germline (reference sequence).

The CDR3 protein is CASSPGTPLETQYF. The CDR3 DNA reads as TGTGCCAGCAGCCCCGGGACTCCCCTAGAGACCCAGTACTTC. The V and J genes are TRBV4-2 and TRBJ2-5; D possibly corresponds to TRBD2 (6 bases). This CDR3 is 14 amino acids long. V lost 4 bases and J lost 4, with 13 bases in between. Germline V lookup: CDR1 LGHNA, CDR2 YNFKEQ.

The V gene is TRBV7-9, the J gene TRBJ1-4; TRBD1 agrees at 8 bases. V lost 3 bases, J lost 7 bases, and 4 bases stayed unmatched. Germline CDR1 and CDR2: SEHNR and FQNEAQ (reference sequence). The CDR3 consists of 14 residues. The CDR3: CASSFAGGGEKLFF. CDR3 nucleotides: TGTGCCAGCAGCTTCGCAGGGGGCGGTGAAAAACTGTTTTTT.

This chain links TRBV5-1 with TRBJ1-1, with 10 bases fitting TRBD1. Germline values: CDR1 SGHRS, CDR2 YFSETQ. V lost 5 bases, J lost 3 bases, and 4 bases stayed unmatched. The CDR3 loop spans 14 amino acids. Here the CDR3 DNA reads TGCGCCAGCAGGTTCGGGACAGGGGACACTGAAGCTTTCTTT. Protein product: CASRFGTGDTEAFF.

V gene TRBV28 combines with J gene TRBJ2-1; D uncertain. This CDR3 is built from 13 residues. Trimming took 1 base from V and 7 from J, leaving 8 bases between them. Looked up from germline, CDR1 is MDHEN and CDR2 is SYDVKM. CDR3 loop: CASSLYGQNEQFF. In DNA form, the CDR3 reads TGTGCCAGCAGTTTATACGGGCAGAATGAGCAGTTCTTC.

V is TRBV11-2 and J is TRBJ1-4; D call uncertain. The CDR3 contains 16 residues. V gave up 3 bases and J gave up 8 bases, with 19 bases separating them. The germline CDR1 and CDR2 sequences are SGHAT and FQNNGV. Here the CDR3 DNA reads TGTGCCAGCAGCTTGATTCGGGCGGCGGTGGGGGAAAAACTGTTTTTT. Its protein product is CASSLIRAAVGEKLFF.

In this sample, this clone turned up a few times. This sequence joins TRBV30 and TRBJ2-1; TRBD2 might be the D (5 bases). This CDR3 comprises 14 residues. Germline values: CDR1 GTSNPN, CDR2 SVGIG (reference sequence). V lost 2 bases and J lost 16, with 24 bases in between. CDR3 sequence (DNA): TGTGCCTGGAGTCCCATAAGTGCGGACCAGGAGGAATTCTTC. Translating gives CAWSPISADQEEFF.

DNA of the CDR3: TGCGCCAGCAGCCGAGGGGACAGGGATGGCTACACCTTC. Its translation is CASSRGDRDGYTF. The chain is built from TRBV5-1 and TRBJ1-2; 9 positions agree with TRBD1. Per the germline V gene, CDR1 is SGHRS and CDR2 is YFSETQ. V shed 4 bases and J 6 bases; nucleotides not matched to a gene: 4. The CDR3 is 13 residues long.

V is TRBV7-2 and J is TRBJ2-3; 7 bases are shared with TRBD2. CDR3 length equals 16 residues. CDR1 is SGHTA, CDR2 FQGNSA, per germline. The trim removed 0 bases at V and 1 base at J, leaving 4 bases unmatched. The CDR3, as DNA: TGTGCCAGCAGCTTAGCGCGGCTAGCGGGCACAGATACGCAGTATTTT. It specifies CASSLARLAGTDTQYF.

This clone was seen a few times. The genes are TRBV9 and TRBJ1-1, with a possible D match to TRBD1 (5 bases). The V and J ends lost 4 bases and 1 base respectively, with 14 bases between them. The CDR3 has 15 residues. CDR1 and CDR2 (germline): SGDLS, YYNGEE. The CDR3 coding sequence is TGTGCCAGCAGCATATGGGACGGCGGGAACACTGAAGCTTTCTTT. This translates into CASSIWDGGNTEAFF.

This rearrangement joins TRBV28 to TRBJ1-4; no clear D. The CDR3 sequence is 15 residues long. With 3 bases removed from V and 4 bases from J, the gap between germline ends came to 12 bases. From germline, CDR1 is MDHEN and CDR2 SYDVKM. CDR3 sequence: CASSFGGRLNEKLFF. CDR3 sequence (DNA): TGTGCCAGCAGTTTTGGAGGGAGGCTTAATGAAAAACTGTTTTTT.

The chain recombines TRBV10-3 with TRBJ2-3; 9 bases fit TRBD2. Germline lookup yields CDR1 ENHRY and CDR2 SYGVKD. Losses at the gene ends were 0 bases for V and 4 bases for J; bases not matched to a gene: 5. The CDR3 consists of 16 residues. The CDR3 DNA follows: TGTGCCATCAGTGAGTCGTCTAGCGGGGATTCAGATACGCAGTATTTT. The encoded protein is CAISESSSGDSDTQYF.

This clone has a handful of counts. Written as DNA, the CDR3 is TGTGCCACCAGCAGAGGGGGGACTAGCGGAGGTACAGATACGCAGTATTTT. Residues: CATSRGGTSGGTDTQYF. The chain carries TRBV15 and TRBJ2-3; TRBD2 matches 11 bases. The CDR3 extends over 17 amino acids. V was pared by 1 base and J by 3 bases, with 6 bases of the junction left unmatched. Germline-derived CDR1 and CDR2 are LNHNV and YYDKDF (reference sequence).

V is TRBV28 and J is TRBJ1-2, with D hard to call. V was trimmed by 8 bases and J by 4 bases, leaving 14 bases between them. The germline CDR1 and CDR2 sequences are MDHEN and SYDVKM. The CDR3 runs 13 residues. CDR3 DNA: TGTGCCAGCGGACGGCCTGCGAGCTATGGCTACACCTTC. This translates into CASGRPASYGYTF.

This chain links TRBV5-8 with TRBJ1-1; 7 bases fit TRBD1. The CDR3 runs 17 residues. Germline V gives CDR1 SGHTS, CDR2 YDEGEE. V lost 8 bases to trimming and J lost 5 bases; unmatched junction nucleotides: 21. CDR3 protein: CASPKGVRQGGRTEAFF. The CDR3, as DNA: TGTGCCAGTCCTAAGGGGGTCCGACAGGGAGGAAGGACTGAAGCTTTCTTT.

This clone was seen a few times. J is TRBJ2-1 and V is TRBV7-3, with 7 nucleotides matching TRBD2. The germline gives CDR1 SGHTA, CDR2 FQGTGA. This CDR3 spans 14 amino acids. The V and J ends lost 5 bases and 7 bases, in that order; junction bases with no gene match: 8. The CDR3 sequence is CASSPRGGSNEQFF. CDR3 DNA sequence: TGTGCCAGCAGCCCACGGGGCGGGAGTAATGAGCAGTTCTTC.

V is TRBV5-1 and J is TRBJ2-7; 14 bases align to TRBD2. This CDR3 has 15 residues. Germline V gene sequence: CDR1 SGHRS, CDR2 YFSETQ. Unmatched junction bases numbered 14, after V lost 6 bases and J lost 12 bases. CDR3 region: CASMIGGTSGSLMYF. As DNA, the CDR3 is TGCGCCAGCATGATAGGAGGGACTAGCGGGAGTCTGATGTACTTC.

V usage is TRBV20-1 and J usage is TRBJ2-7, with D possibly matching TRBD2 (5 bases). Germline lookup yields CDR1 DFQATT and CDR2 SNEGSKA (reference sequence). This CDR3 spans 11 amino acids. V lost 3 bases, J lost 3 bases, and 6 bases lay in between. The CDR3 loop reads CSASGNYEQYF. CDR3 in DNA: TGCAGTGCTAGCGGGAACTACGAGCAGTACTTC.

The chain has TRBV7-3 and TRBJ2-7, with a weak D call TRBD2 (6 bases). The CDR3 is 13 amino acids. In germline, CDR1 is SGHTA, CDR2 FQGTGA. V was trimmed by 5 bases and J by 5 bases, leaving 13 bases between them. The CDR3 sequence is CASSRSGGNEQYF. The CDR3 nucleotides read TGTGCCAGCAGCCGATCTGGGGGGAACGAGCAGTACTTC.

This clone has only one observation. The DNA for the CDR3 is TGCGCCAGCAGGGCCCTCAGACTAGCGGGAGGCCAATCCTACGAGCAGTACTTC. It codes for CASRALRLAGGQSYEQYF. The gene calls are TRBV10-1 and TRBJ2-7; 13 positions match TRBD2. Trimming removed 6 bases from V and 1 base from J; junction bases left unmatched: 12. This CDR3 has 18 residues. CDR1 is WNHNN, CDR2 SYGVQD, per germline (reference sequence).

This chain connects TRBV5-1 to TRBJ2-1; TRBD2 matches at 11 bases. The CDR3 length is 19 residues. The junction had 12 bases not matched to a gene; V was cut back by 2 bases and J by 2 bases. Germline V CDR1 and CDR2: SGHRS, YFSETQ. The CDR3 DNA sequence: TGCGCCAGCAGCTTAGGTGCCGGGACTAGCGGAGACCCCTACAATGAGCAGTTCTTC. Residues: CASSLGAGTSGDPYNEQFF.